This entry is about one TCR beta chain. Germline loops: CDR1 MNHEY, CDR2 SMNVEV (reference sequence). The CDR3 sequence is 16 residues long. The V and J ends lost 5 bases and 5 bases, in that order; junction bases with no gene match: 14. The source of the sample is a study of blood T cell repertoires in COVID-19. As originally analysed: By means of reference gene primer amplification, nucleated cell counts were estimated. The protocol was immunoSEQ multiplex PCR, while the TCRdb copy is restricted to in-frame clones and leaves out a portion. V, J and clone size are those of that table, while D and trimming were read from the DNA. The repertoire has 350,000 to 400,000 clones, roughly 90% of them found once; the top ten carry 3%.

The clonotype originates from a woman aged 25 to 45 with COVID-19, enrolled during active disease. Sequencing used peripheral blood. The chain is built from TRBV27 and TRBJ2-7; TRBD1 matches at 8 bases. DNA for the CDR3: TGTGCCAGCAGTCTAAACCTAGGGCAGGGGGCTCACGAGCAGTACTTC. Translated, it gives CASSLNLGQGAHEQYF.